The 21 T cell receptor beta chains listed next were all sequenced from one sample in a study of T cell repertoires in cytomegalovirus infection. TCRdb called the reads again in MiXCR, with one record for every CDR3 protein. The table shows about 890,000 distinct CDR3 sequences, with around a third occurring only once. For these TCRs, the target antigens are not known. This sample comprised cultured CD8+ T cells from PBMCs, obtained from culture after CMV antigen stimulation. The receptors here all came from a human donor in good health (CMV status not recorded). Some clones in this sample may be carry-over from other donors' samples.

J is TRBJ1-5 and V is TRBV12-3 or TRBV12-4, with D tentatively TRBD1 (5 bases). The CDR3 runs 14 residues. Deletions cut 6 bases from V and 8 bases from J, with 17 bases between. The DNA for the CDR3 is TGTGCCAGCAGCTCCCAGGGTTTTGTGAAGCCCCAGCATTTT. It codes for CASSSQGFVKPQHF.

This clonotype was detected only a few times. The chain uses TRBV2 and TRBJ2-7; 10 positions agree with TRBD1. Germline CDR1 is SNHLY and CDR2 is FYNNEI. The J segment lost 5 bases and the V segment lost 5 bases, leaving 18 bases of the junction unmatched. This CDR3 has 18 amino acids. CDR3 region: CASSPGVLGDRGKNEQYF. As DNA, the CDR3 is TGTGCCAGCAGTCCCGGTGTTCTCGGGGACAGGGGAAAGAACGAGCAGTACTTC.

As for this clonotype: A read error is possible here, since a much larger clone lies one base away. This chain links TRBV7-6 with TRBJ2-3, with D perhaps TRBD2 (7 bases). This CDR3 is 16 amino acids long. From germline, CDR1 is SGHVS and CDR2 FNYEAQ. The CDR3 is CVSSLGAGAFGDTQYF. Here the CDR3 DNA reads TGTGTCAGCAGCTTAGGGGCGGGGGCCTTCGGAGATACGCAGTATTTT. The full variable domain, rest sourced from reference TRBV7-6 and TRBJ2-3, is GAGVSQSPRYKVTKRGQDVALRCDPISGHVSLYWYRQALGQGPEFLTYFNYEAQQDKSGLPNDRFSAERPEGSISTLTIQRTEQRDSAMYRCVSSLGAGAFGDTQYFGPGTRLTVL.

Only a few counts were recorded for this clonotype. This chain links TRBV11-3 with TRBJ2-3, with D perhaps TRBD1 (7 bases). In germline, CDR1 is SGHNT, CDR2 YENEEA. Trimming cost V 5 bases and J 8 bases, with 20 bases left between them. The CDR3 has 15 residues. CDR3 in amino acids: CASSPEGAPPGTQYF. CDR3 nucleotide sequence: TGTGCCAGCAGCCCGGAGGGGGCACCTCCCGGTACGCAGTATTTT.

This clonotype was detected a few times. V gene TRBV6-1 combines with J gene TRBJ1-5, with D possibly matching TRBD1 (5 bases). The CDR3 covers 16 residues. The germline V gene encodes CDR1 MNHNS and CDR2 SASEGT. V lost 6 bases, J lost 5 bases, and 20 bases lay in between. Here the CDR3 DNA reads TGTGCCAGCAGGGCGGAGACAGCCCTTGGGGATCAGCCCCAGCATTTT. It encodes CASRAETALGDQPQHF.

This clonotype was found many times. V usage is TRBV5-6 and J usage is TRBJ1-1; D unresolved. V was shortened by 6 bases and J by 5 bases, with 8 bases between the two germline ends. The germline gives CDR1 SGHDT, CDR2 YYEEEE. The CDR3 contains 11 residues. CDR3 sequence (DNA): TGTGCCAGCATCTGGGGTACTGAAGCTTTCTTT. The encoded protein is CASIWGTEAFF.

This clonotype was detected ten times or more. The chain couples TRBV6-1 to TRBJ1-3; no firm D call. The CDR3 is 17 amino acids. The germline V gene encodes CDR1 MNHNS and CDR2 SASEGT. Trimming cost V 6 bases and J 0 bases, with 18 bases left between them. This CDR3 is CASSLSTFELSGNTIYF. CDR3 coding DNA: TGTGCCAGCAGCCTCAGTACCTTCGAGCTCTCTGGAAACACCATATATTTT.

V and J are TRBV6-2 or TRBV6-3 and TRBJ1-4; TRBD1 agrees at 7 bases. The CDR3 runs 15 residues. The V segment lost 4 bases and the J segment 3 bases; nucleotides outside the gene matches: 5. In germline, CDR1 is MNHEY, CDR2 SVGEGT. This CDR3 reads CASSSRQGANEKLFF. CDR3 bases: TGTGCCAGCAGTTCCCGACAGGGAGCTAATGAAAAACTGTTTTTT.

V gene TRBV7-9 combines with J gene TRBJ2-1; D might be TRBD1 (6 bases). The CDR3 spans 13 residues. V lost 8 bases and J 2 bases, leaving 10 bases between the germline ends. Per germline, CDR1 SEHNR and CDR2 FQNEAQ (reference sequence). CDR3 sequence (DNA): TGTGCCAGCTCAGGGGTTACCTACAATGAGCAGTTCTTC. This sequence encodes CASSGVTYNEQFF. Filled out from reference TRBV7-9 and TRBJ2-1, the complete variable domain reads DTGVSQNPRHKITKRGQNVTFRCDPISEHNRLYWYRQTLGQGPEFLTYFQNEAQLEKSRLLSDRFSAERPKGSFSTLEIQRTEQGDSAMYLCASSGVTYNEQFFGPGTRLTVL.

The chain links TRBV2 to TRBJ2-7; 7 positions match TRBD2. Germline assignment: CDR1 SNHLY and CDR2 FYNNEI. The CDR3 loop spans 12 amino acids. Trimming at V came to 7 bases and at J to 7 bases, leaving 7 bases not matched to a gene. CDR3 sequence: CASNWGGKEQYF. CDR3 coding DNA: TGTGCCAGCAACTGGGGGGGGAAAGAGCAGTACTTC.

This clonotype was counted between two and nine times. The V and J genes are TRBV2 and TRBJ1-5; D gene uncertain. Trimming took off 7 bases at V and 4 bases at J, with 11 bases between the two ends. This CDR3 region has 13 residues. Germline assignment: CDR1 SNHLY and CDR2 FYNNEI. The CDR3 region has the DNA TGTGCCAGCAAAGTTGACTCGAATCAGCCCCAGCATTTT. Residues: CASKVDSNQPQHF.

This clonotype has a handful of counts. This chain connects TRBV5-4 to TRBJ1-1, with D uncertain. The V and J ends lost 3 bases and 10 bases respectively, with 16 bases between them. There are 13 residues in the CDR3. Germline values: CDR1 SGHNT, CDR2 YYREEE (reference sequence). CDR3 coding DNA: TGTGCCAGCAGCTCAGGCGAGGGAGGAGGAGCTTTCTTT. Its protein is CASSSGEGGGAFF. The full variable domain, in which reference TRBV5-4 and TRBJ1-1 provide the parts outside the CDR3, is ETGVTQSPTHLIKTRGQQVTLRCSSQSGHNTVSWYQQALGQGPQFIFQYYREEENGRGNFPPRFSGLQFPNYSSELNVNALELDDSALYLCASSSGEGGGAFFGQGTRLTVV.

This clonotype was seen many times. This chain connects TRBV7-6 to TRBJ1-5; D is unclear. Per germline, CDR1 SGHVS and CDR2 FNYEAQ. The CDR3 is 15 residues long. The V end lost 1 base, the J end lost 1 base, and 8 bases lay between the germline ends. CDR3 region: CASSLGPGSNQPQHF. CDR3 coding DNA: TGTGCCAGCAGCTTAGGACCCGGGAGCAATCAGCCCCAGCATTTT. Variable domain in full (rest from reference TRBV7-6 and TRBJ1-5): GAGVSQSPRYKVTKRGQDVALRCDPISGHVSLYWYRQALGQGPEFLTYFNYEAQQDKSGLPNDRFSAERPEGSISTLTIQRTEQRDSAMYRCASSLGPGSNQPQHFGDGTRLSIL.

This clonotype turned up a few times. J is TRBJ1-4 and V is TRBV2; D ambiguous. CDR3 length equals 17 residues. V was pared by 0 bases and J by 7 bases, with 18 bases between. Germline loops: CDR1 SNHLY, CDR2 FYNNEI. CDR3 sequence (DNA): TGTGCCAGCAGTGAAGCGCTTGGCTTGGGTCCCGGTGAAAAACTGTTTTTT. Amino acids: CASSEALGLGPGEKLFF.

This sequence joins TRBV9 and TRBJ1-2, with 7 bases aligning to TRBD1. Germline lookup yields CDR1 SGDLS and CDR2 YYNGEE. V dropped 0 bases and J dropped 4; count of bases not matched to a gene: 6. This CDR3 comprises 15 residues. Here the CDR3 DNA reads TGTGCCAGCAGCGTAGAGGGACAGCTAATCTATGGCTACACCTTC. It codes for CASSVEGQLIYGYTF.

This clonotype has a handful of counts. The genes are TRBV5-6 and TRBJ1-1; no clear D gene. V lost 5 bases and J lost 5, with 13 bases in between. The CDR3 spans 13 residues. From germline, CDR1 is SGHDT and CDR2 YYEEEE. The CDR3: CASSSGGKTEAFF. The CDR3 DNA follows: TGTGCCAGCAGTTCGGGAGGGAAAACTGAAGCTTTCTTT.

The gene calls are TRBV6-2 or TRBV6-3 and TRBJ2-1; 8 bases line up with TRBD1. Looked up from germline, CDR1 is MNHEY and CDR2 is SVGEGT. The V and J ends lost 0 bases and 4 bases, in that order; junction bases with no gene match: 5. This CDR3 spans 16 amino acids. CDR3 residues: CASSYSPTGGYNEQFF. The CDR3 nucleotides read TGTGCCAGCAGTTACTCGCCCACAGGGGGGTACAATGAGCAGTTCTTC.

This clonotype was found many times. The CDR3 loop is CASSLGRTDYNEQFF. The CDR3 nucleotides are TGTGCCAGCAGCCTAGGGAGGACAGACTACAATGAGCAGTTCTTC. J is TRBJ2-1 and V is TRBV11-1; possibly TRBD1 or TRBD2 for D (6 bases each). Deletions cut 5 bases from V and 3 bases from J, with 14 bases between. The length of the CDR3 is 15 residues. Germline V CDR1 and CDR2: SGHAT, FQDESV (reference sequence). Together with reference TRBV11-1 and TRBJ2-1, the CDR3 gives the full variable domain: EAEVAQSPRYKITEKSQAVAFWCDPISGHATLYWYRQILGQGPELLVQFQDESVVDDSQLPKDRFSAERLKGVDSTLKIQPAELGDSAMYLCASSLGRTDYNEQFFGPGTRLTVL.

The V call is TRBV19, the J call TRBJ2-7; TRBD1 aligns across 10 bases. V lost 4 bases to trimming and J lost 3 bases; unmatched junction nucleotides: 6. The CDR3 extends over 15 amino acids. Germline CDR1 reads LNHDA; CDR2 reads SQIVND (reference sequence). The CDR3 DNA follows: TGTGCCAGTAGTAAACCGGGACAGGGGCACTACGAGCAGTACTTC. This codes for CASSKPGQGHYEQYF.

This chain connects TRBV19 to TRBJ1-4, with 9 bases fitting TRBD1. The CDR3 consists of 14 residues. CDR1 LNHDA and CDR2 SQIVND come from the germline V gene (reference sequence). The J segment lost 8 bases and the V segment lost 5 bases, leaving 6 bases of the junction unmatched. The CDR3 nucleotides are TGTGCCAGTAGTCCAGGACAGGGGCCCGAAAAACTGTTTTTT. It codes for CASSPGQGPEKLFF.

The V and J genes are TRBV7-6 and TRBJ2-2; tentatively, D is TRBD2 (5 bases). The CDR3 loop spans 19 amino acids. V shed 2 bases and J shed 4 bases, with 23 bases lying between them. Germline loops: CDR1 SGHVS, CDR2 FNYEAQ. CDR3 in amino acids: CASSLSNGVGLLSTGELFF. CDR3 coding DNA: TGTGCCAGCAGCTTATCCAACGGGGTTGGTCTGCTTAGCACCGGGGAGCTGTTTTTT.